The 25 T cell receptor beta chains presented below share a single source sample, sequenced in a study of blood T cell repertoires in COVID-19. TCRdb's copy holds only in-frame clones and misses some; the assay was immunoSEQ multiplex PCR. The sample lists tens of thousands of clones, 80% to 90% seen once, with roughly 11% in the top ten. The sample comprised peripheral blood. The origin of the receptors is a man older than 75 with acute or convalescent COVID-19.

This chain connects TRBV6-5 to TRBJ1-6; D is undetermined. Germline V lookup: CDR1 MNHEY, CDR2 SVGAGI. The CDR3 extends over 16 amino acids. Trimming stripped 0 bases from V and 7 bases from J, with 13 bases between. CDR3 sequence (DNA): TGTGCCAGCAGTTACTCTTGGCCGGCGGGGAATTCACCCCTCCACTTT. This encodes CASSYSWPAGNSPLHF.

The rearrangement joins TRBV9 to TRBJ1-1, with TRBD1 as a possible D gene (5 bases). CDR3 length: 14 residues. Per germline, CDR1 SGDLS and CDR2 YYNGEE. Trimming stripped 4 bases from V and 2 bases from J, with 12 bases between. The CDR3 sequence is CASSTDSLNTEAFF. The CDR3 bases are TGTGCCAGCAGCACCGACAGTCTAAACACTGAAGCTTTCTTT.

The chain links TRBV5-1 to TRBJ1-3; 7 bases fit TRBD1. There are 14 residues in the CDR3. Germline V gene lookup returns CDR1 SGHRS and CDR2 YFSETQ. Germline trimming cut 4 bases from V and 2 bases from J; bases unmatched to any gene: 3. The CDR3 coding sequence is TGCGCCAGCAGCGAGACAGGGCCTGGAAACACCATATATTTT. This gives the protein CASSETGPGNTIYF.

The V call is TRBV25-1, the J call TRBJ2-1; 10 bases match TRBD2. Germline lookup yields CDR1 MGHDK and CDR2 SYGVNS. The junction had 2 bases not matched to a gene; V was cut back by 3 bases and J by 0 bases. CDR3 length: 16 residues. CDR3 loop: CASSESGGASYNEQFF. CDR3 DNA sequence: TGTGCCAGCAGTGAGAGCGGGGGGGCCTCCTACAATGAGCAGTTCTTC.

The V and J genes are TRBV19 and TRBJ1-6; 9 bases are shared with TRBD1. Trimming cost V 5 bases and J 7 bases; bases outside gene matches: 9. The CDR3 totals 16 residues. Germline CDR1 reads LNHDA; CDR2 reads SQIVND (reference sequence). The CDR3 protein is CASSGTPGTGNSPLHF. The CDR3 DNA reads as TGTGCCAGTAGTGGAACCCCCGGGACAGGGAATTCACCCCTCCACTTT.

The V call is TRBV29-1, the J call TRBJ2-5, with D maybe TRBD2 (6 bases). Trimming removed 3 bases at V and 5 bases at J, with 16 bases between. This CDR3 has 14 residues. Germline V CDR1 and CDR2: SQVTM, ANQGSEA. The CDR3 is CSVDTGSRPETQYF. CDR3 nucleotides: TGCAGCGTTGATACCGGGAGCCGCCCTGAGACCCAGTACTTC.

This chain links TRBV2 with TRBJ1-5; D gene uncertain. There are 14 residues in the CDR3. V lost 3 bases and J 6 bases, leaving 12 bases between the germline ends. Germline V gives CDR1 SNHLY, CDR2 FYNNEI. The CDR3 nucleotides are TGTGCCAGCAGTGATAGTGCGGGTAGTCAGCCCCAGCATTTT. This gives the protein CASSDSAGSQPQHF.

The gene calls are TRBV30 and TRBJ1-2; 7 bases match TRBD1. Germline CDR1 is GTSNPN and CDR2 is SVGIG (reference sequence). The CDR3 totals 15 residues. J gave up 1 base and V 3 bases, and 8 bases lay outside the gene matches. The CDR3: CAWRYWDRYNYGYTF. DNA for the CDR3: TGTGCCTGGAGATATTGGGACAGATATAACTATGGCTACACCTTC.

CDR3 loop: CAGSTADYGYTF. CDR3 nucleotides: TGTGCCGGTTCCACGGCGGACTATGGCTACACCTTC. The V call is TRBV3-1 (or the pseudogene TRBV3-2), the J call TRBJ1-2; D is ambiguous. Trimming took off 11 bases at V and 3 bases at J, with 13 bases between the two ends. The CDR3 is 12 residues long. From germline, CDR1 is LGHDT and CDR2 YNNKEL (reference sequence).

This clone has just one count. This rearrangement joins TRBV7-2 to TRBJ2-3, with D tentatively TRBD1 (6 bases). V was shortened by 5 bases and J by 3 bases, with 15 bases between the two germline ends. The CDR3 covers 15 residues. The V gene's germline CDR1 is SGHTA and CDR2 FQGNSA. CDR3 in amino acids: CASSPGGQGTDTQYF. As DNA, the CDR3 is TGTGCCAGCAGCCCCGGCGGCCAGGGGACAGATACGCAGTATTTT.

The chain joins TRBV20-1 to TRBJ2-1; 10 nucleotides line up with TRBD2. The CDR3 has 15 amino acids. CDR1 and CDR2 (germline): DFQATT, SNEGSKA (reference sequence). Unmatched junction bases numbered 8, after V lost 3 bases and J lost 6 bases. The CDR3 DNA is TGCAGTGCTAGTGACGGCGAGCGGGGGGGCAATGAGCAGTTCTTC. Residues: CSASDGERGGNEQFF.

In nucleotides, the CDR3 is TGCAGTGCTAGAGCAGCGGGAAATCAGTACTTC. Protein: CSARAAGNQYF. This chain joins TRBV20-1 and TRBJ2-7; 7 nucleotides agree with TRBD2. J lost 10 bases, V lost 1 base, and 4 bases had no gene match. Germline V gene lookup returns CDR1 DFQATT and CDR2 SNEGSKA (reference sequence). The CDR3 covers 11 residues.

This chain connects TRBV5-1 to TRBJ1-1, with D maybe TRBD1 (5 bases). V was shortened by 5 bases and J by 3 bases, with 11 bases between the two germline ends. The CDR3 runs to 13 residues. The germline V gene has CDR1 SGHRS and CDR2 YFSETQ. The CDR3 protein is CASRLGGDTEAFF. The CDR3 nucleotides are TGCGCCAGCAGGCTCGGGGGGGACACTGAAGCTTTCTTT.

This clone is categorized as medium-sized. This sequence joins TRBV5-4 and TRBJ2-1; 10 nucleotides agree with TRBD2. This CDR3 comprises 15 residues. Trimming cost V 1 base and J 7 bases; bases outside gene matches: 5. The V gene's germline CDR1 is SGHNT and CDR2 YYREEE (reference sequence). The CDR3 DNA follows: TGTGCCAGCAGCTTGATCGAGCGGGGGGGTAATGAGCAGTTCTTC. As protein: CASSLIERGGNEQFF.

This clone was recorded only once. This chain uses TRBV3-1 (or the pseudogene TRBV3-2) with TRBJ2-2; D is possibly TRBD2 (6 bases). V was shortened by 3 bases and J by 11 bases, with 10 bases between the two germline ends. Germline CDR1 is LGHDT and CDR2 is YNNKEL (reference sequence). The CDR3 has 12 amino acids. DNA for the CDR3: TGTGCCAGCAGCCACCGGGACTCTGAGCTGTTTTTT. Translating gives CASSHRDSELFF.

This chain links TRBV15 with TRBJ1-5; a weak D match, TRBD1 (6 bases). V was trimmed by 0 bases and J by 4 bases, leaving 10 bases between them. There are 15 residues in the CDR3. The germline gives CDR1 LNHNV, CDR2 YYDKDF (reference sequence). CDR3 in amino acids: CATSRDLRGNQPQHF. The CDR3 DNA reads TGTGCCACCAGCAGAGACCTCAGGGGAAATCAGCCCCAGCATTTT. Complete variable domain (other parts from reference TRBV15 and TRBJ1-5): DAMVIQNPRYQVTQFGKPVTLSCSQTLNHNVMYWYQQKSSQAPKLLFHYYDKDFNNEADTPDNFQSRRPNTSFCFLDIRSPGLGDTAMYLCATSRDLRGNQPQHFGDGTRLSIL.

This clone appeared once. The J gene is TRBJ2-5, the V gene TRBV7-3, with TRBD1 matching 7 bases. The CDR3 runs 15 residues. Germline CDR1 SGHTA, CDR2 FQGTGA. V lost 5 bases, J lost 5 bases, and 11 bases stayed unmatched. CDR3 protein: CASSPMRGPEETQYF. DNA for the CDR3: TGTGCCAGCAGCCCCATGAGGGGGCCGGAGGAGACCCAGTACTTC.

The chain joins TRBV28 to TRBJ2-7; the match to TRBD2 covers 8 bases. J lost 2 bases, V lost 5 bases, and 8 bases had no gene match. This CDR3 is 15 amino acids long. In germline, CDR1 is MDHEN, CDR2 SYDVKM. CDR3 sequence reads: CASSQSGSGAYEQYF. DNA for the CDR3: TGTGCCAGCAGTCAGAGCGGGAGTGGGGCCTACGAGCAGTACTTC.

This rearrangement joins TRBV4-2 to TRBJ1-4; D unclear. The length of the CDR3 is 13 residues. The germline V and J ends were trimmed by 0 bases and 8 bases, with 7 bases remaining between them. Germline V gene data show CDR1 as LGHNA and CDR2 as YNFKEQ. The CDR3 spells CASSQDLAEKLFF. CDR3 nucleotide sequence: TGTGCCAGCAGCCAAGATTTAGCCGAAAAACTGTTTTTT.

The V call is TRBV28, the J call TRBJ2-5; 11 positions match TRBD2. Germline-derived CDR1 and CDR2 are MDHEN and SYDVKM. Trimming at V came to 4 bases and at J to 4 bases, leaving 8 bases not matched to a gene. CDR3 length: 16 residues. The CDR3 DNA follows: TGTGCCAGCAGTTCTTTAGCGGGAGGGCTAGGAGAGACCCAGTACTTC. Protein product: CASSSLAGGLGETQYF.

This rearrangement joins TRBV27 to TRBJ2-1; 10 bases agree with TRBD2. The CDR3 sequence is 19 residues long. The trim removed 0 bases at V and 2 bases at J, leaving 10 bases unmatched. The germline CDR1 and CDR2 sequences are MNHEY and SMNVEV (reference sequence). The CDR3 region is CASSLSAGSSGSPYNEQFF. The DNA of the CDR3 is TGTGCCAGCAGTTTATCGGCGGGCTCTAGCGGGAGCCCCTACAATGAGCAGTTCTTC.

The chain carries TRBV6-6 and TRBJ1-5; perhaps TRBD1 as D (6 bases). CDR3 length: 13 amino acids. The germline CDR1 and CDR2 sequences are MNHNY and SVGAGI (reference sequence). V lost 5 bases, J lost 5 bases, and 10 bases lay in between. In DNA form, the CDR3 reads TGTGCCAGCAGTCCCCCAGGGGATCAGCCCCAGCATTTT. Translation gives CASSPPGDQPQHF.

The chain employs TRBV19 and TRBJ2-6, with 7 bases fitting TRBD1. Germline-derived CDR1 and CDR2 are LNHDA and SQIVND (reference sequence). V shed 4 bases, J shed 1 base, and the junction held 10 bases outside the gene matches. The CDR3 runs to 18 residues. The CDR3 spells CASSTDRASGSGANVLTF. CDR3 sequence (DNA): TGTGCCAGTAGTACCGACAGGGCGTCGGGATCTGGGGCCAACGTCCTGACTTTC.

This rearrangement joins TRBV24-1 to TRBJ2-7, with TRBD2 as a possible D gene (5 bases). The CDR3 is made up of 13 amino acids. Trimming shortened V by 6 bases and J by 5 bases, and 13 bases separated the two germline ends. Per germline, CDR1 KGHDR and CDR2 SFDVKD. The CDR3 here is CATSRTGVHEQYF. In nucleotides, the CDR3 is TGTGCCACCAGTCGTACCGGGGTCCACGAGCAGTACTTC.

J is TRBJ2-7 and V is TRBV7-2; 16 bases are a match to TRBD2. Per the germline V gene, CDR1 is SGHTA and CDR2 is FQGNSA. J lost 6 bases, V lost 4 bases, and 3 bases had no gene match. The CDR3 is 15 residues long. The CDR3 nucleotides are TGTGCCAGCAGCTCGGGACTAGCGGGGGGGTCCGAGCAGTACTTC. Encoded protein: CASSSGLAGGSEQYF.